The 8 T cell receptor beta chains listed next were all sequenced from one sample in a study of blood T cell repertoires in COVID-19. TCRdb's table, derived via immunoSEQ multiplex PCR, lists solely in-frame clones and lacks some. The sample lists some 100,000 clones, 81% seen once, with 10% in the top ten. Sequenced: peripheral blood. Receptors were obtained from a human donor in a cohort sampled during active COVID-19.

The genes are TRBV25-1 and TRBJ1-1, with a possible D match to TRBD1 (6 bases). V dropped 6 bases and J dropped 4 bases, with 15 bases sitting between them. CDR1 and CDR2 from the germline V gene are MGHDK and SYGVNS. This CDR3 region has 14 residues. CDR3 bases: TGTGCCAGCAGAAAACAGGGTGGGGGCACTGAAGCTTTCTTT. As protein: CASRKQGGGTEAFF. The whole variable domain, filled in from reference TRBV25-1 and TRBJ1-1, reads EADIYQTPRYLVIGTGKKITLECSQTMGHDKMYWYQQDPGMELHLIHYSYGVNSTEKGDLSSESTVSRIRTEHFPLTLESARPSHTSQYLCASRKQGGGTEAFFGQGTRLTVV.

This chain joins TRBV4-2 and TRBJ2-3, with a possible D match to TRBD2 (5 bases). The germline gives CDR1 LGHNA, CDR2 YNFKEQ. This CDR3 region has 16 residues. The ends were cut back, 1 base at V and 1 base at J, with 12 bases in the middle. CDR3: CASSQGSGPGTDTQYF. CDR3 coding DNA: TGTGCCAGCAGCCAAGGGAGCGGACCCGGCACAGATACGCAGTATTTT.

CDR3 residues: CASSLAQTRGVSYEQYF. The CDR3 coding sequence is TGTGCCAGCAGCTTAGCCCAAACGCGAGGAGTCTCCTACGAGCAGTACTTC. This chain connects TRBV7-2 to TRBJ2-7; D is undetermined. This CDR3 contains 17 residues. Germline V lookup: CDR1 SGHTA, CDR2 FQGNSA. V gave up 0 bases and J gave up 0 bases, with 15 bases separating them. Variable domain in full (rest from reference TRBV7-2 and TRBJ2-7): GAGVSQSPSNKVTEKGKDVELRCDPISGHTALYWYRQSLGQGLEFLIYFQGNSAPDKSGLPSDRFSAERTGGSVSTLTIQRTQQEDSAVYLCASSLAQTRGVSYEQYFGPGTRLTVT.

The chain recombines TRBV12-3 or TRBV12-4 with TRBJ1-2; D unresolved. Between the trimmed V and J ends, which lost 4 bases and 7 bases, there was a span of 10 bases. The CDR3 loop spans 12 amino acids. The CDR3 loop reads CASSSGVPGYTF. In nucleotides, the CDR3 is TGTGCCAGCAGTTCCGGGGTACCTGGCTACACCTTC.

J is TRBJ2-7 and V is TRBV7-2; tentative D call: TRBD1 (6 bases). Germline CDR1 and CDR2: SGHTA and FQGNSA. Trimming removed 4 bases at V and 8 bases at J, with 15 bases between. The CDR3 is 13 amino acids. The CDR3 loop is CASSSDRQYKQYF. CDR3 nucleotides: TGTGCCAGCAGCTCGGACAGACAGTACAAGCAGTACTTC. Filled out from reference TRBV7-2 and TRBJ2-7, the complete variable domain reads GAGVSQSPSNKVTEKGKDVELRCDPISGHTALYWYRQSLGQGLEFLIYFQGNSAPDKSGLPSDRFSAERTGGSVSTLTIQRTQQEDSAVYLCASSSDRQYKQYFGPGTRLTVT.

This clone was observed a handful of times. The CDR3 spells CASSQGLAGDNIQYF. In DNA form, the CDR3 reads TGCGCCAGCAGCCAAGGACTAGCGGGGGACAACATTCAGTACTTC. The rearrangement joins TRBV4-1 to TRBJ2-4; 12 bases map to TRBD2. Germline assignment: CDR1 MGHRA and CDR2 YSYEKL. CDR3 size: 15 residues. The ends lost 1 base at V and 7 bases at J; junction bases unmatched: 2.

This clone was observed a few times. The chain joins TRBV3-1 (or the pseudogene TRBV3-2) to TRBJ2-7; TRBD1 aligns across 9 bases. V trimming: 4 bases; J trimming: 7 bases; junction bases outside the gene matches: 8. Germline CDR1 LGHDT, CDR2 YNNKEL (reference sequence). CDR3 length: 14 residues. The CDR3 reads CASSRLGQGEEQYF. The CDR3 nucleotides read TGTGCCAGCAGCCGGTTGGGACAGGGTGAAGAGCAGTACTTC.

V is TRBV14 and J is TRBJ1-1; 7 nucleotides agree with TRBD1. This CDR3 is 15 amino acids long. CDR1 and CDR2 (germline): SGHDN, FVKESK. Trimming at V came to 3 bases and at J to 5 bases, leaving 9 bases not matched to a gene. CDR3 sequence reads: CASSQATGFGTEAFF. DNA for the CDR3: TGTGCCAGCAGCCAGGCGACAGGGTTTGGGACTGAAGCTTTCTTT. Together with reference TRBV14 and TRBJ1-1, the CDR3 gives the full variable domain: EAGVTQFPSHSVIEKGQTVTLRCDPISGHDNLYWYRRVMGKEIKFLLHFVKESKQDESGMPNNRFLAERTGGTYSTLKVQPAELEDSGVYFCASSQATGFGTEAFFGQGTRLTVV.